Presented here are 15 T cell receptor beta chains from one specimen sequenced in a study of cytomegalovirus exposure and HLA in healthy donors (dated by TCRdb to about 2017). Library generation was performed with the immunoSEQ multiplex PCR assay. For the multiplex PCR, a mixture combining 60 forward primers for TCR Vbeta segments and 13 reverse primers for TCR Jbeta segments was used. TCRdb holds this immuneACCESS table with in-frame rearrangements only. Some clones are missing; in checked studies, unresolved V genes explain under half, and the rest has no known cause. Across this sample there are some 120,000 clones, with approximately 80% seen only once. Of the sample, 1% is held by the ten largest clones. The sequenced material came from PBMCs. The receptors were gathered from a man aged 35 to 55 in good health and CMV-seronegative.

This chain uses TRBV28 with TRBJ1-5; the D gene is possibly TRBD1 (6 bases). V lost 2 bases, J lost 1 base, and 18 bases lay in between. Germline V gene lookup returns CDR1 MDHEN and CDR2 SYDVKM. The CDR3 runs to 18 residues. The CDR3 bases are TGTGCCAGCAGTTTAAGGGGTGGGGGCAGGGGAAGCAATCAGCCCCAGCATTTT. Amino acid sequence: CASSLRGGGRGSNQPQHF.

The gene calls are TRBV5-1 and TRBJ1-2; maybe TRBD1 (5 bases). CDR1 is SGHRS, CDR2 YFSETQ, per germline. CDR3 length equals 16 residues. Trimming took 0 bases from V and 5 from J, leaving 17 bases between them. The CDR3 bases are TGCGCCAGCAGCTTGGTAGGGGCCAAAGGAGGGTATGGCTACACCTTC. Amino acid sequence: CASSLVGAKGGYGYTF. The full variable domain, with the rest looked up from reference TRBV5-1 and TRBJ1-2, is KAGVTQTPRYLIKTRGQQVTLSCSPISGHRSVSWYQQTPGQGLQFLFEYFSETQRNKGNFPGRFSGRQFSNSRSEMNVSTLELGDSALYLCASSLVGAKGGYGYTFGSGTRLTVV.

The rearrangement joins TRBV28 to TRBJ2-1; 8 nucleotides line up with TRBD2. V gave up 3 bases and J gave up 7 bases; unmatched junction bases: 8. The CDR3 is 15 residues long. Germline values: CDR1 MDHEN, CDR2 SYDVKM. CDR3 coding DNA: TGTGCCAGCAGTTTCCGCGGGGGGCGTTTAAATGAGCAGTTCTTC. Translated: CASSFRGGRLNEQFF.

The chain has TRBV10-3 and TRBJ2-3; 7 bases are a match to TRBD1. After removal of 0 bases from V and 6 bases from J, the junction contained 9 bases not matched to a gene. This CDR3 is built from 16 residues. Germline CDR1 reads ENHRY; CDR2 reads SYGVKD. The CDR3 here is CAISESGRGIGDTQYF. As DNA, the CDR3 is TGTGCCATCAGTGAGTCAGGCAGGGGGATAGGTGATACGCAGTATTTT.

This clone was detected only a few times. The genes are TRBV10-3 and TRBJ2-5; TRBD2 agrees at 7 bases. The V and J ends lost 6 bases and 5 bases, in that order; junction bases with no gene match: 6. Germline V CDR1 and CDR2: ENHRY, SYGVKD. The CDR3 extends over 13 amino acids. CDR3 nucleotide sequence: TGTGCCATCAGGGGCAGGGAGGGGGAGACCCAGTACTTC. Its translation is CAIRGREGETQYF.

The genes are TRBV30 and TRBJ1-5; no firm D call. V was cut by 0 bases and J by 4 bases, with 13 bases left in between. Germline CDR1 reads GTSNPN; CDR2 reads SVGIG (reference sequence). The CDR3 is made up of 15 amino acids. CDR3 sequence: CAWSVGLTPNQPQHF. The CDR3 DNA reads TGTGCCTGGAGTGTCGGTCTGACTCCAAATCAGCCCCAGCATTTT.

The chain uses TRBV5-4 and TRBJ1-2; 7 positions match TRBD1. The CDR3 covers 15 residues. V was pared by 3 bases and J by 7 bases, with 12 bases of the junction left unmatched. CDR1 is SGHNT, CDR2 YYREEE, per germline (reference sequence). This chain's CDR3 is CASSSQGEGASGYTF. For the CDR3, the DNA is TGTGCCAGCAGCTCCCAGGGGGAAGGGGCCTCTGGCTACACCTTC.

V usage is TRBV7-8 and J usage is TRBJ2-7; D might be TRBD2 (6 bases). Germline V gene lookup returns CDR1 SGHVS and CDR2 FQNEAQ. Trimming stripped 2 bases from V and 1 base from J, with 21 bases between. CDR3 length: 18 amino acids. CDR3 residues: CASSLSYPGTPESYEQYF. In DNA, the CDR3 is TGTGCCAGCAGCTTATCTTATCCAGGGACTCCCGAATCCTACGAGCAGTACTTC. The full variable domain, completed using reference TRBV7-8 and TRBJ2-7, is GAGVSQSPRYKVAKRGQDVALRCDPISGHVSLFWYQQALGQGPEFLTYFQNEAQLDKSGLPSDRFFAERPEGSVSTLKIQRTQQEDSAVYLCASSLSYPGTPESYEQYFGPGTRLTVT.

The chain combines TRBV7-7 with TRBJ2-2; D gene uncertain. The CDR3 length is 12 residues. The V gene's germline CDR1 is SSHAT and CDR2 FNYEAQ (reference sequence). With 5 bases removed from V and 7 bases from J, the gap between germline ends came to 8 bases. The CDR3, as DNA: TGTGCCAGCAGCCCCCGTGTCGGGGAGCTGTTTTTT. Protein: CASSPRVGELFF.

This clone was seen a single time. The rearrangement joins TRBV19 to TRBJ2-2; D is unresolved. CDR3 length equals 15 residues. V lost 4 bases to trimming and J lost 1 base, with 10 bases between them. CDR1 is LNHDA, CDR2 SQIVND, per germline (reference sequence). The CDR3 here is CASSNARLNTGELFF. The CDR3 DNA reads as TGTGCCAGTAGTAACGCCAGGCTGAACACCGGGGAGCTGTTTTTT.

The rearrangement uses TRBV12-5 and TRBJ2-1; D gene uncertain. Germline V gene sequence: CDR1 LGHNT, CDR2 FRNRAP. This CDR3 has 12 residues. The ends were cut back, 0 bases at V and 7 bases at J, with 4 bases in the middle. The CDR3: CASGLVINEQFF. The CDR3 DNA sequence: TGTGCTAGTGGTTTGGTAATAAATGAGCAGTTCTTC.

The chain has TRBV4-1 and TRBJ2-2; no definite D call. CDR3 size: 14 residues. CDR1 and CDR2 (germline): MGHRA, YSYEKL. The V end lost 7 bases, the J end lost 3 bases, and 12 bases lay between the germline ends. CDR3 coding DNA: TGCGCCAGCACCTCGGTTTCTTACACCGGGGAGCTGTTTTTT. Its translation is CASTSVSYTGELFF.

CDR3 in amino acids: CASSLQGETQYF. CDR3 sequence (DNA): TGTGCCAGCAGCTTGCAGGGAGAGACCCAGTACTTC. The V gene is TRBV5-8, the J gene TRBJ2-5; D may be TRBD1 (5 bases). The CDR3 covers 12 residues. V was shortened by 1 base and J by 4 bases, with 5 bases between the two germline ends. Germline V lookup: CDR1 SGHTS, CDR2 YDEGEE.

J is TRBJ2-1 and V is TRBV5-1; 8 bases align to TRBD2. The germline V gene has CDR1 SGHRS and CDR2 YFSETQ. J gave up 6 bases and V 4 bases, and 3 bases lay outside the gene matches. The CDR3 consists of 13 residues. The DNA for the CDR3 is TGCGCCAGCAGCCCGGGGACTAGCAATGAGCAGTTCTTC. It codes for CASSPGTSNEQFF.

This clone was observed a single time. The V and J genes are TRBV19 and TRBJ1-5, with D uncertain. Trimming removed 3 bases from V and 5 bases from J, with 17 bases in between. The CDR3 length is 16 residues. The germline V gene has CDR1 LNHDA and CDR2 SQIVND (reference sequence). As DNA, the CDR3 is TGTGCCAGTAGTATTGGAGGACGTCCTGGTGATCAGCCCCAGCATTTT. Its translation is CASSIGGRPGDQPQHF.